Described below is a single T cell receptor beta chain sequence and its context. What it binds is unknown. This entry comes from a study of vaccination and CD4 T cells after COVID-19. The Oncomine TCR Beta short-read assay generated sequence data from the DNA of cultured CD4+ T cells. TCRdb re-analysed the PCR reads in MiXCR, keeping a single row per CDR3 protein. This sample has 7,000 or so distinct CDR3 sequences, with roughly 30% found just once. The treatment is: roughly ten-day PBMC culture with coronavirus spike peptide pools or control peptides (ViraFEST assay). The unexposed donor provided CD4+ T cells, which were taken before the COVID-19 pandemic (2011-2018). This CDR3 comprises 14 residues. Germline V CDR1 and CDR2: SGHTA, FQGNSA. V was cut by 2 bases and J by 11 bases, with 18 bases left in between.

The specimen was CD4+ T cells from blood, cultured in vitro. This clonotype originated in a human donor in good health. The chain has TRBV7-2 and TRBJ1-1; TRBD1 might be the D (5 bases). CDR3 amino acids: CASSLKGLQAAAFF. DNA for the CDR3: TGTGCCAGCAGCTTAAAGGGGCTCCAAGCGGCTGCTTTCTTT.